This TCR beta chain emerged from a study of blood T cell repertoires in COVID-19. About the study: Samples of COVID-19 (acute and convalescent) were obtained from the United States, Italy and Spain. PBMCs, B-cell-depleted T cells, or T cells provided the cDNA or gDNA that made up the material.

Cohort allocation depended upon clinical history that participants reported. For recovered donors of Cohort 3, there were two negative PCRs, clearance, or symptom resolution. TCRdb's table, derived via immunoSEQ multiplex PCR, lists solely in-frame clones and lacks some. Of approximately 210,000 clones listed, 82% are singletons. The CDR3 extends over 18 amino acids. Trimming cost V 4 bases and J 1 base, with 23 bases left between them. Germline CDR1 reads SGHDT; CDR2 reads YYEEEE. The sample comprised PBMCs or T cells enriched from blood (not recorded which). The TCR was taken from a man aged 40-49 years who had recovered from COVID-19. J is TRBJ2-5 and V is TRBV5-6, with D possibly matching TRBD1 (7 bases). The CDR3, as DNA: TGTGCCAGCAGCCATTGGGGTAGGAGGGGGCTAATCCAAGAGACCCAGTACTTC. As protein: CASSHWGRRGLIQETQYF. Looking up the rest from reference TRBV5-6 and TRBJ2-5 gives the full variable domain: DAGVTQSPTHLIKTRGQQVTLRCSPKSGHDTVSWYQQALGQGPQFIFQYYEEEERQRGNFPDRFSGHQFPNYSSELNVNALLLGDSALYLCASSHWGRRGLIQETQYFGPGTRLLVL.